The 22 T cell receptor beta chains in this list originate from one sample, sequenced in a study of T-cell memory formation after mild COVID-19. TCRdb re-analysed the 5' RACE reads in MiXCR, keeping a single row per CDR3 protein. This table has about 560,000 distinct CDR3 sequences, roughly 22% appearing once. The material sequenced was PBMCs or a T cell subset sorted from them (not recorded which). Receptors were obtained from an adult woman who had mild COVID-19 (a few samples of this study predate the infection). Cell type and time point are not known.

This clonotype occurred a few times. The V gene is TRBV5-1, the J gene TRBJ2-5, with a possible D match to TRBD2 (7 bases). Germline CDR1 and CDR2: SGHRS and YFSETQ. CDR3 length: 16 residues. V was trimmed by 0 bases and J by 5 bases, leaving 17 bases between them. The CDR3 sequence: CASSLGPVGGPETQYF. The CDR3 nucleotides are TGCGCCAGCAGCTTGGGTCCGGTCGGGGGGCCGGAGACCCAGTACTTC.

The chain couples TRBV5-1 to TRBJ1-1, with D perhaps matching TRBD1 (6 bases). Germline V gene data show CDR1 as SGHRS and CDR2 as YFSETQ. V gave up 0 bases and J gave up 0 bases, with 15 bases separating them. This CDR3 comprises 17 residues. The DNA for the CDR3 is TGCGCCAGCAGCTTGGGTGCCGGGGGCTACCTGAACACTGAAGCTTTCTTT. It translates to CASSLGAGGYLNTEAFF.

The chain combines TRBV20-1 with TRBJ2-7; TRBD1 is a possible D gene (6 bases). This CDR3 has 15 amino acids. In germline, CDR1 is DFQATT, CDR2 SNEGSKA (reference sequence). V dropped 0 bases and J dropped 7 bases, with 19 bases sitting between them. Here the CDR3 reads CSARDHWTAYGEQYF. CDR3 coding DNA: TGCAGTGCTAGAGATCATTGGACAGCTTATGGGGAGCAGTACTTC.

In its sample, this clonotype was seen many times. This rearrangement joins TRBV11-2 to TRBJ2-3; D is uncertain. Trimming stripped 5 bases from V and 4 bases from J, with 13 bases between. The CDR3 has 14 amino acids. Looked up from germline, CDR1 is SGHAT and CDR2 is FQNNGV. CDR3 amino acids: CASSPPGEADTQYF. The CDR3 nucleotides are TGTGCCAGCAGCCCCCCGGGCGAGGCAGATACGCAGTATTTT.

This chain's CDR3 is CASSIGRGYTF. The DNA for the CDR3 is TGTGCCAGTAGTATAGGGAGGGGCTACACCTTC. The chain joins TRBV19 to TRBJ1-2; D is unresolved. CDR3 length: 11 residues. The germline CDR1 and CDR2 sequences are LNHDA and SQIVND (reference sequence). V lost 1 base and J lost 8, with 5 bases in between.

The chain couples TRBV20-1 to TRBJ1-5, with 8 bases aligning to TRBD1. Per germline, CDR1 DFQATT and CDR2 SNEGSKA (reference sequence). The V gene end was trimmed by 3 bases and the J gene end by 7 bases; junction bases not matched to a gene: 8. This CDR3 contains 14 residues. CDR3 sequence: CSARGTGPRQPQHF. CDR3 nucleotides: TGCAGTGCTAGGGGGACAGGTCCTCGGCAGCCCCAGCATTTT.

In DNA, the CDR3 is TGTGCCAGCAGTGAATCTAGGACGGCTGAGCAGTTCTTC. Protein: CASSESRTAEQFF. The J gene is TRBJ2-1, the V gene TRBV2; no firm D call. Germline lookup yields CDR1 SNHLY and CDR2 FYNNEI. The CDR3 length is 13 residues. Trimming pared 2 bases from V and 9 bases from J, leaving 11 bases between.

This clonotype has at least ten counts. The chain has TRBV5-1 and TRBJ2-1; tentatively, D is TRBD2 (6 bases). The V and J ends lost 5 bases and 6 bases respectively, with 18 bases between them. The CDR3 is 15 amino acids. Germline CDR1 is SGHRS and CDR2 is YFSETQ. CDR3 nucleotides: TGCGCCAGCAGGGCTGTAATCCTGGAGGGCAATGAGCAGTTCTTC. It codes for CASRAVILEGNEQFF. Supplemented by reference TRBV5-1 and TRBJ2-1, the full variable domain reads KAGVTQTPRYLIKTRGQQVTLSCSPISGHRSVSWYQQTPGQGLQFLFEYFSETQRNKGNFPGRFSGRQFSNSRSEMNVSTLELGDSALYLCASRAVILEGNEQFFGPGTRLTVL.

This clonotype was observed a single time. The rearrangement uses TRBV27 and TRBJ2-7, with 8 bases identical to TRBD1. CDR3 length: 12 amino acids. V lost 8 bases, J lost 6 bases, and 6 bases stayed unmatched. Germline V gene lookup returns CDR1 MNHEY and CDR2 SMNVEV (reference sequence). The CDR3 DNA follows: TGTGCCAGCGGTTGGACAGGGACCGAGCAGTACTTC. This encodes CASGWTGTEQYF.

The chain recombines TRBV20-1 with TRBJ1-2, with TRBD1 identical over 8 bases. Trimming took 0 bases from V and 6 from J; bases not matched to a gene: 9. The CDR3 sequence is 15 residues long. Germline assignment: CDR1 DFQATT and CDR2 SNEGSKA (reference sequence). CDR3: CSARDRWQGANGYTF. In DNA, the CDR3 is TGCAGTGCTAGAGATCGCTGGCAGGGGGCGAATGGCTACACCTTC.

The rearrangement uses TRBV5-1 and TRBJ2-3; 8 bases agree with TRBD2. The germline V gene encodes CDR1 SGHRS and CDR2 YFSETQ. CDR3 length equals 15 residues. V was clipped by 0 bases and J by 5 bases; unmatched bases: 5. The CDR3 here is CASSLDGRAGDTQYF. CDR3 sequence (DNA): TGCGCCAGCAGCTTGGACGGGAGGGCCGGAGATACGCAGTATTTT.

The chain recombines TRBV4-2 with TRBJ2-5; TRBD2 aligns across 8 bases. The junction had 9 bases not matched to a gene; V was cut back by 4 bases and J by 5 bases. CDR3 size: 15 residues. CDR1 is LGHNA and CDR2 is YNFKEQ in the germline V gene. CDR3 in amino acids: CASSPQGLEDETQYF. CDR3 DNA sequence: TGTGCCAGCAGCCCTCAGGGACTAGAGGATGAGACCCAGTACTTC.

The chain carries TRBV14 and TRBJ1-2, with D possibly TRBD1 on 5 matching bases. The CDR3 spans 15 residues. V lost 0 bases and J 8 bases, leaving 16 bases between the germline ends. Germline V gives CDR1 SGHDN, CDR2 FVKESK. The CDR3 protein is CASSQDRDPRGGYTF. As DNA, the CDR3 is TGTGCCAGCAGCCAAGACCGGGACCCAAGGGGAGGCTACACCTTC.

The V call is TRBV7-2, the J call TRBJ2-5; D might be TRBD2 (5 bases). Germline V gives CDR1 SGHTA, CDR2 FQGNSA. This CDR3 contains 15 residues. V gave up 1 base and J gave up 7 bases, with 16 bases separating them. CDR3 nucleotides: TGTGCCAGCAGCTTAGAGGCGCAGCGGTTCGGGACCCAGTACTTC. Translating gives CASSLEAQRFGTQYF.

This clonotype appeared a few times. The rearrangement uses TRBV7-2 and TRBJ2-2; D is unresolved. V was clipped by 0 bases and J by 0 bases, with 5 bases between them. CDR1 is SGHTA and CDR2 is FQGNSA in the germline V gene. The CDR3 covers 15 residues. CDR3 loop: CASSLAVPNTGELFF. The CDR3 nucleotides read TGTGCCAGCAGCTTAGCGGTCCCGAACACCGGGGAGCTGTTTTTT.

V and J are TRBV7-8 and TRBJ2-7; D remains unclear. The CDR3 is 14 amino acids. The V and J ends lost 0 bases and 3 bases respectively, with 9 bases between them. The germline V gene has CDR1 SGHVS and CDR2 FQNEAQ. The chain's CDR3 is CASSLAGLNYEQYF. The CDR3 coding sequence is TGTGCCAGCAGCTTAGCAGGGTTGAACTACGAGCAGTACTTC.

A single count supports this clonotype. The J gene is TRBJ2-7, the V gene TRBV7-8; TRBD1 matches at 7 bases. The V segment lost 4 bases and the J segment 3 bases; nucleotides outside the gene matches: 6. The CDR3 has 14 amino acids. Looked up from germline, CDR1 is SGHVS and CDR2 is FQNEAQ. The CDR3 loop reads CASSSTGLNYEQYF. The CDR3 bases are TGTGCCAGCAGCTCGACAGGGTTAAACTACGAGCAGTACTTC.

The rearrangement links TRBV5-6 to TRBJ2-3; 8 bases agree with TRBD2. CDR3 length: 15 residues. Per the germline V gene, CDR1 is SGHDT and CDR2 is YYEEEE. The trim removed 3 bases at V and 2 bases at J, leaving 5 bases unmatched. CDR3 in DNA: TGTGCCAGCAGCTCTGTAGCGGGGCCCACAGATACGCAGTATTTT. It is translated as CASSSVAGPTDTQYF. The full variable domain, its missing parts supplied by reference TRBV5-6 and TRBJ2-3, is DAGVTQSPTHLIKTRGQQVTLRCSPKSGHDTVSWYQQALGQGPQFIFQYYEEEERQRGNFPDRFSGHQFPNYSSELNVNALLLGDSALYLCASSSVAGPTDTQYFGPGTRLTVL.

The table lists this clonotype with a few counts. The CDR3: CSARGFGGARELHF. The CDR3 nucleotides read TGCAGTGCTAGAGGATTCGGAGGGGCCAGGGAGTTGCATTTT. The rearrangement uses TRBV20-1 and TRBJ1-5; tentative D call: TRBD1 (5 bases). The CDR3 runs to 14 residues. Germline V gene sequence: CDR1 DFQATT, CDR2 SNEGSKA (reference sequence). Trimming pared 1 base from V and 15 bases from J, leaving 22 bases between.

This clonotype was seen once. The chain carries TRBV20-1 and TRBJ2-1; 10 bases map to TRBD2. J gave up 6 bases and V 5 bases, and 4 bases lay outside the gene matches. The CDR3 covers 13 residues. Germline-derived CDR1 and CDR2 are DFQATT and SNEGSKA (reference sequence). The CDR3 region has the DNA TGCAGTGCTGCCGGGACTAGCGTCAATGAGCAGTTCTTC. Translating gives CSAAGTSVNEQFF.

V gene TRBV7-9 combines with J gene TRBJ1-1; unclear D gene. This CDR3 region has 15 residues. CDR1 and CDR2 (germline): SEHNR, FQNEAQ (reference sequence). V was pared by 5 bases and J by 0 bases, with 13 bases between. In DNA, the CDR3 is TGTGCCAGCAGCCGCCCTGACACTGTGAACACTGAAGCTTTCTTT. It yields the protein CASSRPDTVNTEAFF.

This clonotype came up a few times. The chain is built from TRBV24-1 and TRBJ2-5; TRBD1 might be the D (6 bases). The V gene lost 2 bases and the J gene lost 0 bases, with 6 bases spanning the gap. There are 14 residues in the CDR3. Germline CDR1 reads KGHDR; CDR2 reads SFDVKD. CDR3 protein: CATSDWDNQETQYF. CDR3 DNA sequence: TGTGCCACCAGTGATTGGGACAACCAAGAGACCCAGTACTTC.